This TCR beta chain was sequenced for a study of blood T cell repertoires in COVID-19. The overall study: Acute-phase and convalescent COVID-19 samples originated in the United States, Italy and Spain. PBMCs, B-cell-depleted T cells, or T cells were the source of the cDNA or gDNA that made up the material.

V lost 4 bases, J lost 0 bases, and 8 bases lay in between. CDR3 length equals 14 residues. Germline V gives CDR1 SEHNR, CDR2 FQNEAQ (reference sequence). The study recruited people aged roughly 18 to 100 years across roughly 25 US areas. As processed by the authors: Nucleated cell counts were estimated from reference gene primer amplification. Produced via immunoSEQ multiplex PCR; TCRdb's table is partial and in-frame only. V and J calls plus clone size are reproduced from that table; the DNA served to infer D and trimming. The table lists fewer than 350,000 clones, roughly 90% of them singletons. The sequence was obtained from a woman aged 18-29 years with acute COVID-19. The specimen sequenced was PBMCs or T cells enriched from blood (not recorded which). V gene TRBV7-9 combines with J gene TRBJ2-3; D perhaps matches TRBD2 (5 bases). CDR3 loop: CASSSGLSTDTQYF. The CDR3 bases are TGTGCCAGCAGCTCCGGACTGAGCACAGATACGCAGTATTTT.